This T cell receptor beta chain emerged from a study of blood T cell repertoires in COVID-19 (dated by TCRdb to 2018 to 2021). Regarding the complete study: Samples covering the acute and convalescent phases of COVID-19 were provided by collaborators in the United States, Italy and Spain. The material from the prospective study consisted of cDNA or gDNA derived from T cells, B-cell-depleted T cells, or PBMCs. Subjects who had been exposed to COVID-19, were actively infected with it, or had recovered from it provided the deeply sampled blood TCRbeta repertoires that made up the dataset. The repertoires were made available in a free public database intended to serve as a resource for research on the immune response to SARS-CoV-2. Samples came from the ongoing ImmuneRACE study (first 160 participants) plus 1,254 subjects from 6 global collaborators. The sample metadata nearly always contained a de-identified subject ID, COVID-19 status, age in years and sex. Where HLA class I and class II types were available, the types were taken from metadata supplied by the sample provider, not from assay-based typing. The full study reports these points: How much clinical and demographic metadata was included differed by source and by participant, and the metadata was provided uncurated.

As for this clone: What antigen it recognizes has not been identified. No base quality values were provided; no much bigger clone lies one nucleotide off.

Collaborating institutions collected whole blood in K2EDTA tubes following their own protocols. For TCRbeta analysis, collaborator samples were shipped as frozen whole blood, as isolated PBMCs, or as DNA extracted from either sample type. Relative to germline, V is missing 8 bases and J is missing 4 bases, with 7 bases of the junction outside any gene match. Via the germline V gene, CDR1 is MNHEY and CDR2 SVGAGI. Including cysteine and phenylalanine, the CDR3 has 15 amino acids. This entry keeps only the CDR3 DNA: 45 bases, framed from base 1. TCRbeta CDR3 regions were amplified from genomic DNA using the immunoSEQ Assay, a bias-controlled multiplex PCR. The original pipeline was this. Nucleated cell counts per sample were estimated from amplification of reference gene primers within the assay. To quantify the absolute abundance of each unique TCRbeta CDR3 rearrangement, sequence reads were collapsed and filtered. For each sample, productive Simpson clonality was calculated by taking the square root of Simpson's diversity index across productive rearrangements. TCRdb mirrors the immuneACCESS table, restricted to in-frame sequences. Some clones are absent from its copies; in checked studies, under half trace to an unresolved V gene, and the reason for the others is unknown. D and trimming were read from the DNA, whereas the V and J calls and clone size are those reported in that table. Present in this sample are about 190,000 clones, 83% of which were seen just once. The ten largest clones take up 6% to 7% of the sample.

The clonotype comes from a woman in her forties with acute or convalescent COVID-19. Recombination joined TRBV6-5 with TRBJ2-5, with 13 junctional bases fitting TRBD2. The material sequenced was peripheral blood. The nucleotides are TGTGCCAGCTACTCCGGACTAGCGGGAGTAGAGACCCAGTACTTC. This codes for CASYSGLAGVETQYF.